A single sample gave rise to the 17 T cell receptor beta chains below, sequenced in a study of blood T cell repertoires in COVID-19. Data came from immunoSEQ multiplex PCR; TCRdb stores just in-frame clones and leaves some out. The profile shows 60,000 to 70,000 clones, approximately 85% of them singletons. The sequencing sample was made of peripheral blood. The source is a man in his forties or fifties with acute or convalescent COVID-19.

This chain links TRBV2 with TRBJ2-3; the match to TRBD2 covers 9 bases. V trimming: 4 bases; J trimming: 7 bases; junction bases outside the gene matches: 6. The CDR3 is made up of 14 amino acids. Per germline, CDR1 SNHLY and CDR2 FYNNEI. The CDR3 loop is CASSAAGGVNTQYF. The CDR3 bases are TGTGCCAGCAGTGCTGCGGGGGGGGTCAATACGCAGTATTTT.

This clone was counted a few times. This rearrangement joins TRBV5-1 to TRBJ1-1; D remains unclear. Trimming cost V 1 base and J 4 bases, with 11 bases left between them. The V gene's germline CDR1 is SGHRS and CDR2 YFSETQ. The CDR3 is 14 residues long. This CDR3 is CASSLRGRSTEAFF. Written as DNA, the CDR3 is TGCGCCAGCAGCTTGCGGGGTCGTAGCACTGAAGCTTTCTTT.

This rearrangement joins TRBV29-1 to TRBJ1-5; no clear D gene. The germline CDR1 and CDR2 sequences are SQVTM and ANQGSEA. V lost 5 bases, J lost 3 bases, and 8 bases lay in between. The CDR3 has 12 amino acids. This CDR3 reads CSVQEDNQPQHF. CDR3 DNA sequence: TGCAGCGTTCAGGAGGACAATCAGCCCCAGCATTTT.

This clone was seen just once. The J gene is TRBJ1-2, the V gene TRBV4-2, with 7 bases that match TRBD1. The CDR3 contains 14 residues. Germline-derived CDR1 and CDR2 are LGHNA and YNFKEQ. Trimming at V came to 3 bases and at J to 5 bases, leaving 6 bases not matched to a gene. Here the CDR3 reads CASSHADRDYGYTF. CDR3 nucleotides: TGTGCCAGCAGCCACGCCGACAGGGATTATGGCTACACCTTC.

Here the CDR3 reads CASSLVTGQSTDTQYF. The DNA of the CDR3 is TGTGCCAGCAGCTTGGTTACGGGACAAAGCACAGATACGCAGTATTTT. The V gene is TRBV7-8, the J gene TRBJ2-3; weak D call: TRBD1 (6 bases). There are 16 residues in the CDR3. CDR1 SGHVS and CDR2 FQNEAQ come from the germline V gene. V was pared by 3 bases and J by 0 bases, with 13 bases between.

The J gene is TRBJ1-1, the V gene TRBV7-6; no clear D gene. Germline CDR1 is SGHVS and CDR2 is FNYEAQ. The ends were cut back, 4 bases at V and 4 bases at J, with 25 bases in the middle. The CDR3 runs to 18 residues. CDR3 loop: CASSSAAGSSPVRTEAFF. CDR3 coding DNA: TGTGCCAGCAGCTCCGCGGCCGGCTCATCCCCGGTTCGCACTGAAGCTTTCTTT.

The V gene is TRBV4-2, the J gene TRBJ2-7, with D unresolved. Trimming removed 0 bases at V and 2 bases at J, with 11 bases between. Per germline, CDR1 LGHNA and CDR2 YNFKEQ. The CDR3 covers 15 residues. The CDR3 DNA reads as TGTGCCAGCAGCCAAGACGTAGACACCGCCTACGAGCAGTACGTC. Encoded protein: CASSQDVDTAYEQYV.

The V and J genes are TRBV15 and TRBJ1-1; D uncertain. The CDR3 is 13 amino acids. Germline CDR1 and CDR2: LNHNV and YYDKDF (reference sequence). V was clipped by 5 bases and J by 3 bases, with 10 bases between them. In DNA, the CDR3 is TGTGCCACCAGCGAGGTTGTGGACACTGAAGCTTTCTTT. Translating gives CATSEVVDTEAFF.

In DNA form, the CDR3 reads TGTGCCAGCAGGTCCCCGGGACAGGCTCTCGGCCGGTCGGATGGCTACACCTTC. Translation gives CASRSPGQALGRSDGYTF. The chain couples TRBV7-3 to TRBJ1-2, with TRBD1 matching 8 bases. Germline lookup yields CDR1 SGHTA and CDR2 FQGTGA. V lost 6 bases, J lost 6 bases, and 21 bases stayed unmatched. The CDR3 is made up of 18 amino acids.

V is TRBV29-1 and J is TRBJ1-2; TRBD1 aligns across 8 bases. Trimming took 3 bases from V and 4 from J; bases not matched to a gene: 1. Germline-derived CDR1 and CDR2 are SQVTM and ANQGSEA. The CDR3 runs 12 residues. CDR3 in DNA: TGCAGCGTTGATCAGGGGGCCTATGGCTACACCTTC. This codes for CSVDQGAYGYTF.

The genes are TRBV10-3 and TRBJ2-3, with D possibly being TRBD2 (6 bases). This CDR3 is 14 amino acids long. Trimming took off 8 bases at V and 0 bases at J, with 12 bases between the two ends. Per germline, CDR1 ENHRY and CDR2 SYGVKD. CDR3 region: CAIAGTTSTDTQYF. In nucleotides, the CDR3 is TGTGCCATCGCGGGAACTACTAGCACAGATACGCAGTATTTT.

The gene calls are TRBV11-2 and TRBJ2-7; tentatively, D is TRBD1 (5 bases). Germline V gene lookup returns CDR1 SGHAT and CDR2 FQNNGV. The CDR3 has 14 residues. Deletions cut 6 bases from V and 5 bases from J, with 17 bases between. This chain's CDR3 is CASRTRQGSDEQYF. DNA for the CDR3: TGTGCCAGCAGAACCCGGCAGGGTAGTGACGAGCAGTACTTC.

The genes are TRBV10-3 and TRBJ1-1, with a weak D call TRBD1 (5 bases). In germline, CDR1 is ENHRY, CDR2 SYGVKD. V gave up 4 bases and J gave up 3 bases, with 9 bases separating them. CDR3 length equals 13 residues. CDR3 amino acids: CAISAGADTEAFF. CDR3 bases: TGTGCCATCAGTGCTGGGGCTGACACTGAAGCTTTCTTT.

The chain has TRBV5-1 and TRBJ2-5; a weak D match, TRBD2 (6 bases). The V gene lost 4 bases and the J gene lost 5 bases, with 24 bases spanning the gap. This CDR3 has 17 amino acids. Germline V gene data show CDR1 as SGHRS and CDR2 as YFSETQ. CDR3: CASSARQGGEVAETQYF. CDR3 nucleotide sequence: TGCGCCAGCAGCGCACGGCAGGGCGGGGAAGTCGCGGAGACCCAGTACTTC.

V and J are TRBV3-1 (or the pseudogene TRBV3-2) and TRBJ1-6; D remains unclear. V shed 4 bases and J shed 0 bases, with 4 bases lying between them. Germline-derived CDR1 and CDR2 are LGHDT and YNNKEL (reference sequence). There are 14 residues in the CDR3. Here the CDR3 DNA reads TGTGCCAGCAGCCGGAGCTCCTATAATTCACCCCTCCACTTT. It encodes CASSRSSYNSPLHF.

The CDR3 is CASRREQGDNEQFF. The DNA of the CDR3 is TGCGCCAGCAGACGGGAGCAGGGTGACAATGAGCAGTTCTTC. The chain has TRBV5-1 and TRBJ2-1; D may be TRBD2 (6 bases). V was pared by 5 bases and J by 5 bases, with 14 bases between. The CDR3 is 14 amino acids. Looked up from germline, CDR1 is SGHRS and CDR2 is YFSETQ.

The chain has TRBV6-5 and TRBJ1-4, with TRBD1 as a possible D gene (5 bases). Germline values: CDR1 MNHEY, CDR2 SVGAGI. The CDR3 consists of 15 residues. V was trimmed by 5 bases and J by 0 bases, leaving 10 bases between them. The CDR3 is CASSPAGATNEKLFF. The CDR3 DNA is TGTGCCAGCAGTCCAGCGGGGGCAACTAATGAAAAACTGTTTTTT.